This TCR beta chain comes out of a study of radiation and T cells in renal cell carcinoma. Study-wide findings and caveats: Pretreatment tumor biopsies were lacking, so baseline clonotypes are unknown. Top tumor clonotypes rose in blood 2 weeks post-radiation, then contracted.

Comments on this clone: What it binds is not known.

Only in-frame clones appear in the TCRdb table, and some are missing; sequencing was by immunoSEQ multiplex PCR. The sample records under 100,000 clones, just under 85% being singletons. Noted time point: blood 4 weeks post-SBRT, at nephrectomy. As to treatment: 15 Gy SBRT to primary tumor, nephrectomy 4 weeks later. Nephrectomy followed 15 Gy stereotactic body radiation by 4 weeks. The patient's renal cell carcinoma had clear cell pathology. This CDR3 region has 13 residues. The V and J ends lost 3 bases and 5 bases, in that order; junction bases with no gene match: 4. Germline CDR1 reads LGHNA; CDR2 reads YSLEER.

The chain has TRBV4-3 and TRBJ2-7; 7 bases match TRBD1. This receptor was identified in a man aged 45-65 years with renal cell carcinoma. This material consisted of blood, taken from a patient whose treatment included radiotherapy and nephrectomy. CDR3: CASSHFQGDEQYF. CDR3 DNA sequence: TGCGCCAGCAGCCATTTCCAGGGGGACGAGCAGTACTTC.